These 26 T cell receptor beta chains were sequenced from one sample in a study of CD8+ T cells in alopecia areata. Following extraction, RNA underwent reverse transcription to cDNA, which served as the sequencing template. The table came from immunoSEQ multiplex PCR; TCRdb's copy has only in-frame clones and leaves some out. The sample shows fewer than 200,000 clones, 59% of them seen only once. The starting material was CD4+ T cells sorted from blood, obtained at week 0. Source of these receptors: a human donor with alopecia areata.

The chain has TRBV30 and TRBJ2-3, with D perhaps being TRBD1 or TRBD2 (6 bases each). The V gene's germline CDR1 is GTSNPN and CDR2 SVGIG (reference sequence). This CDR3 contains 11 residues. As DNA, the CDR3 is TGTGGCGGGACAAGCACAGATACGCAGTATTTT. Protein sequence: CGGTSTDTQYF.

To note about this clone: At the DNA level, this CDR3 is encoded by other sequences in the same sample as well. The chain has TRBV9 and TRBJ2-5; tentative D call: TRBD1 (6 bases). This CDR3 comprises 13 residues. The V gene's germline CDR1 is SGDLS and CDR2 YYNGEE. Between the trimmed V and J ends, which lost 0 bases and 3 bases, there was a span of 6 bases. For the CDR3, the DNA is TGTGCCAGCAGCGTAGGACAGGAAGAGACCCAGTACTTC. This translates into CASSVGQEETQYF.

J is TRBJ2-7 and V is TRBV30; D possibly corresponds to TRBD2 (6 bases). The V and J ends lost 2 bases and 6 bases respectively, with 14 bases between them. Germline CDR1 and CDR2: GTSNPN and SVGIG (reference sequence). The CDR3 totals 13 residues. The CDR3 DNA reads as TGTGCCTGGAGTCCCGGGACTCTAAGCGAGCAGTACTTC. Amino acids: CAWSPGTLSEQYF.

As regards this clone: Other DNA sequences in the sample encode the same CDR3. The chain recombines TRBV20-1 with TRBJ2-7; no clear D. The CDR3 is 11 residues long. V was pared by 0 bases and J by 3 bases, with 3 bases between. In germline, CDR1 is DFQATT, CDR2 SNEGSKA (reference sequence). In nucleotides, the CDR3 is TGCAGTGCTAGAGACAACTACGAGCAGTACTTC. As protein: CSARDNYEQYF.

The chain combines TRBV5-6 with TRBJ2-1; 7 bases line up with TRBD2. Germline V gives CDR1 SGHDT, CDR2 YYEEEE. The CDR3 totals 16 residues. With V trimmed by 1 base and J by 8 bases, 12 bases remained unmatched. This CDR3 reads CASSLSPTSPLDEQFF. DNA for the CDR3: TGTGCCAGCAGCTTGTCCCCGACTAGCCCCCTCGATGAGCAGTTCTTC.

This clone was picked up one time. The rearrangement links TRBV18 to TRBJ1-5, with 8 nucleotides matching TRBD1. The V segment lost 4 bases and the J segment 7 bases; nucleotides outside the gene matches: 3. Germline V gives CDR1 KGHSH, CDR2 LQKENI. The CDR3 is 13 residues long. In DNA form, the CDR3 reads TGTGCCAGCTCACTGGACAGGGACCAGCCCCAGCATTTT. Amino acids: CASSLDRDQPQHF.

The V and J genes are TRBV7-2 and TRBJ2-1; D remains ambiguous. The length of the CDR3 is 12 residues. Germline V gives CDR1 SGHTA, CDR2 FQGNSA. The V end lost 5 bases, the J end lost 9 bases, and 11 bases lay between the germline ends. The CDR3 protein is CASSGVVAEQFF. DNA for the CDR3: TGTGCCAGCAGCGGGGTGGTGGCTGAGCAGTTCTTC.

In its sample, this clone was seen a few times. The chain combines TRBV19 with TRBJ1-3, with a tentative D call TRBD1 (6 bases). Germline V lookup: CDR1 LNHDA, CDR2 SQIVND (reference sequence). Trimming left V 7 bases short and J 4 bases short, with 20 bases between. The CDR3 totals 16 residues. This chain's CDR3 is CASIQSTGSRGNTIYF. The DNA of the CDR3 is TGTGCCAGTATCCAATCGACAGGCTCGAGGGGAAACACCATATATTTT.

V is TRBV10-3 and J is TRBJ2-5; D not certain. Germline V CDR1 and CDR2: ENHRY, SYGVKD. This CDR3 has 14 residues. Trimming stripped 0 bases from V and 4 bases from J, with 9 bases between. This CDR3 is CAISESQDPETQYF. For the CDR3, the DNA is TGTGCCATCAGTGAGTCGCAGGATCCAGAGACCCAGTACTTC.

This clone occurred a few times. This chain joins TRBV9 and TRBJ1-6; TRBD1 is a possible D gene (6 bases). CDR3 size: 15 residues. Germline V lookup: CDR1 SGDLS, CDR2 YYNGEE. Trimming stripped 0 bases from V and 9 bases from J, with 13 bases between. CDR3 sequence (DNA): TGTGCCAGCAGCGTAGCCGAACCCAGGGGTTCACCCCTCCACTTT. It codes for CASSVAEPRGSPLHF.

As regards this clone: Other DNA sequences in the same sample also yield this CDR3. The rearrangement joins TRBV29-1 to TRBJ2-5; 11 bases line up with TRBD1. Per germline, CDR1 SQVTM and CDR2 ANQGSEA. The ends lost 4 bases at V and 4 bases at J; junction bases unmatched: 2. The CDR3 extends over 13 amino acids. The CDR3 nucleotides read TGCAGCGTTGGGACAGGGGGCTTAGAGACCCAGTACTTC. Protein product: CSVGTGGLETQYF.

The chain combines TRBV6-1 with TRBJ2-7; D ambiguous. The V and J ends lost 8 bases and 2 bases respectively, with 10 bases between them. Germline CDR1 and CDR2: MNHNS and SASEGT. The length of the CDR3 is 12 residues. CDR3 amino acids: CASLKDTYEQYF. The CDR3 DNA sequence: TGTGCCAGCTTGAAGGATACCTACGAGCAGTACTTC.

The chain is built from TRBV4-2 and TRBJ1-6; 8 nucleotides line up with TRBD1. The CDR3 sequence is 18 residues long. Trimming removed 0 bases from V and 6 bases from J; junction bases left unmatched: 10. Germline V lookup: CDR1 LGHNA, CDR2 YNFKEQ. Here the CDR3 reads CASSQDKSGGLGNSPLHF. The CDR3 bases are TGTGCCAGCAGCCAAGATAAATCAGGGGGCCTGGGTAATTCACCCCTCCACTTT.

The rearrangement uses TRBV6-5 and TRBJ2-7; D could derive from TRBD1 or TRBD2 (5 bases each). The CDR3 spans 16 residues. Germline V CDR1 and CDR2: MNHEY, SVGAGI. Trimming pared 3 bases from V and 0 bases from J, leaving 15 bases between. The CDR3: CASSYSGTVSSYEQYF. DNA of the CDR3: TGTGCCAGCAGTTATTCCGGGACGGTGAGCTCCTACGAGCAGTACTTC.

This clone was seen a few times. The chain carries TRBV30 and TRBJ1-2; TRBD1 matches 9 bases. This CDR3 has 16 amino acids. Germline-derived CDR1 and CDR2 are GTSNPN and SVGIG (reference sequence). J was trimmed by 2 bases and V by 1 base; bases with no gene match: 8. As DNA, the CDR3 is TGTGCCTGGAGTGCGGGACAGGGAACCTTAAACTATGGCTACACCTTC. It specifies CAWSAGQGTLNYGYTF.

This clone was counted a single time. In nucleotides, the CDR3 is TGTGCTTCGGTCAAACGGGCCTACAATGAGCAGTTCTTC. Translation gives CASVKRAYNEQFF. The V and J genes are TRBV30 and TRBJ2-1, with D uncertain. CDR3 length: 13 residues. CDR1 GTSNPN and CDR2 SVGIG come from the germline V gene (reference sequence).

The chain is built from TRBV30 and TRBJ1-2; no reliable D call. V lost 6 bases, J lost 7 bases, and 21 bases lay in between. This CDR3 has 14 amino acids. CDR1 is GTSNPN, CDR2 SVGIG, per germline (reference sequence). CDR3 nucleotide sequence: TGTGCCTGCAGCATTGGCAGTGCAGGCGGTGGCTACACCTTC. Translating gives CACSIGSAGGGYTF. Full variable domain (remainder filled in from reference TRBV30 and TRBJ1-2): SQTIHQWPATLVQPVGSPLSLECTVEGTSNPNLYWYRQAAGRGLQLLFYSVGIGQISSEVPQNLSASRPQDRQFILSSKKLLLSDSGFYLCACSIGSAGGGYTFGSGTRLTVV.

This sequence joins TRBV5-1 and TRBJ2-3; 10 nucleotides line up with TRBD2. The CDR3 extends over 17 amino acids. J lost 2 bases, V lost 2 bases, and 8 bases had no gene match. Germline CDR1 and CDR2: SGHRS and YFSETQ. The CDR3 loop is CASSFVTSGANTDTQYF. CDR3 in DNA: TGCGCCAGCAGCTTCGTCACTAGCGGGGCGAACACAGATACGCAGTATTTT.

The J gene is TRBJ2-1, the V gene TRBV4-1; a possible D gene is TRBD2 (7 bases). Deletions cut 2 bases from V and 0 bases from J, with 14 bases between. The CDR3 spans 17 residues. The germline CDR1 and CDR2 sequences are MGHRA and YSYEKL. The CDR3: CASSQWGRGSSYNEQFF. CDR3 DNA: TGCGCCAGCAGCCAATGGGGGCGGGGGAGCTCCTACAATGAGCAGTTCTTC.

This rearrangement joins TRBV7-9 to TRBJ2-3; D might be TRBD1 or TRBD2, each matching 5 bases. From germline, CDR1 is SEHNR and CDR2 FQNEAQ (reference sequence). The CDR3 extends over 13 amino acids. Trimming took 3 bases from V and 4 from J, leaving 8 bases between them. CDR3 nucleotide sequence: TGTGCCAGCAGCTTCCGGGACGCAGATACGCAGTATTTT. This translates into CASSFRDADTQYF.

This CDR3 is CATSPGTGRTEAFF. The CDR3 DNA sequence: TGTGCCACCAGCCCCGGGACAGGGCGGACTGAAGCTTTCTTT. The chain links TRBV15 to TRBJ1-1; TRBD1 matches 9 bases. Germline V CDR1 and CDR2: LNHNV, YYDKDF (reference sequence). V was clipped by 5 bases and J by 5 bases; unmatched bases: 6. The CDR3 has 14 residues.

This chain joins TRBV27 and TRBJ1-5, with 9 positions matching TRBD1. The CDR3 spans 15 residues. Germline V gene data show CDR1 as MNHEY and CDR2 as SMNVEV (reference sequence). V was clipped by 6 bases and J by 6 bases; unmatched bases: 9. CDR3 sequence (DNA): TGTGCCAGCAGCCCGACAGGGGGGAGGGGTCAGCCCCAGCATTTT. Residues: CASSPTGGRGQPQHF.

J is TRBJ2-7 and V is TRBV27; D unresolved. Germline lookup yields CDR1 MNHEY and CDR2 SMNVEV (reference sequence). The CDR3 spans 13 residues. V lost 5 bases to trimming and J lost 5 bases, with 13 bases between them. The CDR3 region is CASSPTQVHEQYF. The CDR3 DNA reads TGTGCCAGCAGTCCAACTCAGGTTCACGAGCAGTACTTC.

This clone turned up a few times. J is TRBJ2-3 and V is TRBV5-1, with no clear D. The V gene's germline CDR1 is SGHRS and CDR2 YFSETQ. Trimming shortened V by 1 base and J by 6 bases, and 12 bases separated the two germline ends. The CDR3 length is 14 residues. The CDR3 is CASSLRAVGDTQYF. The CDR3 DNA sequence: TGCGCCAGCAGCTTGAGGGCAGTCGGGGATACGCAGTATTTT.

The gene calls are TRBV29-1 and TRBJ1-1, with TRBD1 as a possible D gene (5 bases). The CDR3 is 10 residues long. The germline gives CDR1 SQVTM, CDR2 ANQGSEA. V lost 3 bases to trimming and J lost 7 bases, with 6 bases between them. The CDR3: CSVETVEAFF. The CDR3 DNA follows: TGCAGCGTTGAGACAGTTGAAGCTTTCTTT.

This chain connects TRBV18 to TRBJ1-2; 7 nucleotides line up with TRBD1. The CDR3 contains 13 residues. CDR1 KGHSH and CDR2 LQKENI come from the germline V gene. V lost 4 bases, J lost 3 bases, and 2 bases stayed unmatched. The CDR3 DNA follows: TGTGCCAGCTCACGACAGGGTGACTATGGCTACACCTTC. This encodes CASSRQGDYGYTF.